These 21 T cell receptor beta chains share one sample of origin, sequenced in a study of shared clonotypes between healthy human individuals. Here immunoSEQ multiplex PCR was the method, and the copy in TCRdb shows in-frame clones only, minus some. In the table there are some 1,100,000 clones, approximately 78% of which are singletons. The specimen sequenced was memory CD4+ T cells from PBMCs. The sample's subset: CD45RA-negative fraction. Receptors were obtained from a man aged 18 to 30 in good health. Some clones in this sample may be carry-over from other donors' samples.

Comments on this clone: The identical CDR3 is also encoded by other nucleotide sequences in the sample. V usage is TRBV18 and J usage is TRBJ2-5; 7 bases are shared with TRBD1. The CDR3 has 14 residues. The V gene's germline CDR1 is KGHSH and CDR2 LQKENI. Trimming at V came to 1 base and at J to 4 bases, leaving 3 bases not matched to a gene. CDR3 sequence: CASSPRAGGETQYF. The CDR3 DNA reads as TGTGCCAGCTCACCACGGGCAGGGGGAGAGACCCAGTACTTC.

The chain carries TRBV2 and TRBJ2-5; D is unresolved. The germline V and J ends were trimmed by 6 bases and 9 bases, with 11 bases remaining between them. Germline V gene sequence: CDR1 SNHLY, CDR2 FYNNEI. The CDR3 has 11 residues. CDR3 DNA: TGTGCCAGCAGCTTACTCGTGGCCCAGTACTTC. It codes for CASSLLVAQYF.

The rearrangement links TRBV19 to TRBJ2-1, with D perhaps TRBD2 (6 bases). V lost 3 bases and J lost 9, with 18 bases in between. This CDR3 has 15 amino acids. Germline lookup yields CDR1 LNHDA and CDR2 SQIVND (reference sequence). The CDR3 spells CASSISGVRGVEQFF. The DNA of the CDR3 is TGTGCCAGTAGTATTTCGGGGGTTAGGGGTGTTGAGCAGTTCTTC.

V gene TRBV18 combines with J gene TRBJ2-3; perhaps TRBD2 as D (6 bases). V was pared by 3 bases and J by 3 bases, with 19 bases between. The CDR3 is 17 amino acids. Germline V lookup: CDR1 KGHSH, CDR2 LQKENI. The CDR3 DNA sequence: TGTGCCAGCTCACCGCAGCCGGGACTCCCAGCGACAGATACGCAGTATTTT. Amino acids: CASSPQPGLPATDTQYF.

The CDR3 nucleotides read TGCGCCAGCAGCTTGAGTCCGACGGCGGTTCGTGCGCGGTACACCTTC. Residues: CASSLSPTAVRARYTF. J is TRBJ1-2 and V is TRBV5-1; no reliable D call. V was trimmed by 1 base and J by 11 bases, leaving 24 bases between them. CDR3 length: 16 residues. The V gene's germline CDR1 is SGHRS and CDR2 YFSETQ.

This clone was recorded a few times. This chain's CDR3 is CASRIGLQPQHF. The DNA for the CDR3 is TGTGCCAGCAGGATCGGACTTCAGCCCCAGCATTTT. The V call is TRBV6-6, the J call TRBJ1-5; D is uncertain. The ends were cut back, 6 bases at V and 6 bases at J, with 9 bases in the middle. The germline CDR1 and CDR2 sequences are MNHNY and SVGAGI (reference sequence). This CDR3 contains 12 residues.

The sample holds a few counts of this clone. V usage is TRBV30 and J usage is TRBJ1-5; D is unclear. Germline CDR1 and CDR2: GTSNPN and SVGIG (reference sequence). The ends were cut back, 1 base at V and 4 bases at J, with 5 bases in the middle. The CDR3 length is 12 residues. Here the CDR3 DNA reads TGTGCCTGGAGTGCGGGGAATCAGCCCCAGCATTTT. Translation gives CAWSAGNQPQHF.

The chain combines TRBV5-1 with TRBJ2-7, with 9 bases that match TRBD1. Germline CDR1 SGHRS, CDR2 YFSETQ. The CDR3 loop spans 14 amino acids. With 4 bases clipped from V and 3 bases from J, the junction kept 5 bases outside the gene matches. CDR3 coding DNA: TGCGCCAGCAGCGAACAGGGGGCTAACTACGAGCAGTACTTC. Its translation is CASSEQGANYEQYF.

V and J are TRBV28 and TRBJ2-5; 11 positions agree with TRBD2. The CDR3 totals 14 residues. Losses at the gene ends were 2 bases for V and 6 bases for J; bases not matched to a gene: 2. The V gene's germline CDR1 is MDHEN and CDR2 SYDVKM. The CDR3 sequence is CASSLTSGGKTQYF. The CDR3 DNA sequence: TGTGCCAGCAGTTTAACTAGCGGGGGCAAGACCCAGTACTTC.

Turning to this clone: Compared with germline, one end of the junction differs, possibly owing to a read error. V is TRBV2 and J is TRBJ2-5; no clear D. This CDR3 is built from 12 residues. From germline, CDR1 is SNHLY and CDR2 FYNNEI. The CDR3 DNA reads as TGTGCCAGCAGTGAATACCACGAGACCCAGTACTTC. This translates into CASSEYHETQYF.

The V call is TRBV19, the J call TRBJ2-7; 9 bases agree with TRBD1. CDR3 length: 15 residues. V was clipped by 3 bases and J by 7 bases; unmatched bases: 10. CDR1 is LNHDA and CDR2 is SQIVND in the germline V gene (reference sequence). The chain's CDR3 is CASSISGQGYQEQYF. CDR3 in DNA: TGTGCCAGTAGTATCTCCGGACAGGGGTATCAGGAGCAGTACTTC.

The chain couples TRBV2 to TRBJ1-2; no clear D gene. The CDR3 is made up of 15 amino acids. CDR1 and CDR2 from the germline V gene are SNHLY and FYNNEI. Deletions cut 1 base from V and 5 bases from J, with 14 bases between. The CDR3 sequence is CASSEGRSWVYGYTF. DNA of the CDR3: TGTGCCAGCAGTGAAGGGCGCAGTTGGGTTTATGGCTACACCTTC.

The DNA for the CDR3 is TGCAGTCACCTGGGGCAGGGACGAGGCTCCTACAATGAGCAGTTCTTC. This codes for CSHLGQGRGSYNEQFF. The chain joins TRBV29-1 to TRBJ2-1; D tentatively fits TRBD1 or TRBD2 (5 bases each). Germline assignment: CDR1 SQVTM and CDR2 ANQGSEA. This CDR3 spans 16 amino acids.

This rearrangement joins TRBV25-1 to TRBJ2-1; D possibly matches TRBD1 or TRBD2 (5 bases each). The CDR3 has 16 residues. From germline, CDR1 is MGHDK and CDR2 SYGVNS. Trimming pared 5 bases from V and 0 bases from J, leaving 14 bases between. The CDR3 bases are TGTGCCAGCAGTCCTTCCCCCGGGACCTCCTACAATGAGCAGTTCTTC. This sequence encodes CASSPSPGTSYNEQFF.

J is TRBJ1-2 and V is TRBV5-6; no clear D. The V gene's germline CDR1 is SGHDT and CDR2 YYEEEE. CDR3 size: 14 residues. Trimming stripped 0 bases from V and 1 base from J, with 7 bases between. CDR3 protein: CASSLAGDNYGYTF. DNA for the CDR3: TGTGCCAGCAGCTTGGCGGGCGATAACTATGGCTACACCTTC.

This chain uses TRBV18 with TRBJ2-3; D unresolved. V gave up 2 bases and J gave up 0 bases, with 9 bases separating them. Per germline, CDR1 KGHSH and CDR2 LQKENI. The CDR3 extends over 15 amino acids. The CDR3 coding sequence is TGTGCCAGCTCACCAAGTCCGCGCAGCACAGATACGCAGTATTTT. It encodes CASSPSPRSTDTQYF.

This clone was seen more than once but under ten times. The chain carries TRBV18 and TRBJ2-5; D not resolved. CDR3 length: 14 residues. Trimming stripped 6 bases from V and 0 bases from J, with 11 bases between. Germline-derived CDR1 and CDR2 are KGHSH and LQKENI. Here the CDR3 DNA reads TGTGCCAGCTCCACCTTGGGCAACCAAGAGACCCAGTACTTC. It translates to CASSTLGNQETQYF.

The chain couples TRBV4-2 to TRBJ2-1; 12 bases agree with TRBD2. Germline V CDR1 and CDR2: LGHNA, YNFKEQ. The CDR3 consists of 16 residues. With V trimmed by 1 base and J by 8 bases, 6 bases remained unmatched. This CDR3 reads CASSQVGLAGPHEQFF. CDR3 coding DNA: TGTGCCAGCAGCCAAGTAGGACTAGCGGGGCCTCATGAGCAGTTCTTC.

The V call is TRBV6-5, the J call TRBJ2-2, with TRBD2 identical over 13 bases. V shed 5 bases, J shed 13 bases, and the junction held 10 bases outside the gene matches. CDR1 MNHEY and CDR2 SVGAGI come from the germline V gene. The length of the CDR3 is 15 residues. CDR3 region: CASSQGTSGIRGLFF. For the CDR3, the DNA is TGTGCCAGCAGTCAGGGGACTAGCGGGATCCGGGGGCTGTTTTTT.

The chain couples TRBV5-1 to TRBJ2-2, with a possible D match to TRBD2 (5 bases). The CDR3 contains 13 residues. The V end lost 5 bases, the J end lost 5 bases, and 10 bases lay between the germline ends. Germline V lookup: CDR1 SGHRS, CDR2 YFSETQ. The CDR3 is CASREEGTGELFF. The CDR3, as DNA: TGCGCCAGCAGGGAGGAAGGAACCGGGGAGCTGTTTTTT.

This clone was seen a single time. CDR3 nucleotides: TGTGCCATCAGCGTAGCGGGAGGTAACACCGGGGAGCTGTTTTTT. It is translated as CAISVAGGNTGELFF. This chain joins TRBV10-3 and TRBJ2-2; 10 nucleotides agree with TRBD2. This CDR3 is built from 15 residues. V trimming: 6 bases; J trimming: 2 bases; junction bases outside the gene matches: 3. CDR1 is ENHRY, CDR2 SYGVKD, per germline.